This T cell receptor beta chain was documented in a study of blood T cell repertoires in COVID-19. In the study overall: The United States, Italy and Spain provided the acute and convalescent COVID-19 samples. In each case, the material was cDNA or gDNA derived from T cells, B-cell-depleted T cells, or PBMCs.

V was pared by 2 bases and J by 7 bases, with 16 bases between. In germline, CDR1 is SGHDT, CDR2 YYEEEE. The CDR3 is 15 amino acids. In the source study's methods: Estimated nucleated cell counts came from reference gene primer amplification. Only in-frame clones appear in the TCRdb table, and some are missing; sequencing was by immunoSEQ multiplex PCR. For V, J and clone size, that table is used; D and trimming come from the DNA. The sample records 110,000 or so clones, around 90% being singletons. This clonotype originated in a human donor in a cohort sampled during active COVID-19. V gene TRBV5-6 combines with J gene TRBJ2-1, with D maybe TRBD1 (5 bases). Sequencing was done on a sample of peripheral blood. This CDR3 reads CASSFNALRGNEQFF. CDR3 nucleotides: TGTGCCAGCAGCTTTAACGCCCTAAGGGGTAATGAGCAGTTCTTC.